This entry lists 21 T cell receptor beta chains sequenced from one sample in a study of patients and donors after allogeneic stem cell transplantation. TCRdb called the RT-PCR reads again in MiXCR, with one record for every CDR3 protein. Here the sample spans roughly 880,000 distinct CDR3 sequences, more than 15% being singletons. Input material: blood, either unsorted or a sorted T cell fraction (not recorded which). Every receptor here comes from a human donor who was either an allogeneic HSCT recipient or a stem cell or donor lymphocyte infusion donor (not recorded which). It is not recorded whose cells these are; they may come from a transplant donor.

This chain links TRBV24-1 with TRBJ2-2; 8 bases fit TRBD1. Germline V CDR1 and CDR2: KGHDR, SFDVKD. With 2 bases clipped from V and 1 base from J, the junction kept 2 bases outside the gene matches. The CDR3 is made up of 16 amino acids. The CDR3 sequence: CATSDSRGQNTGELFF. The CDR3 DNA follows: TGTGCCACCAGTGATTCCAGGGGGCAGAACACCGGGGAGCTGTTTTTT.

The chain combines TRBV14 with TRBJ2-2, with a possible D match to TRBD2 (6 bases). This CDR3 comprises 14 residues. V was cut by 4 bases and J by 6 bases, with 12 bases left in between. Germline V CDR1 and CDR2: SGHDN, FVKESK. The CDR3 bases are TGTGCCAGCAGCCCGGGACTCGTTCCCGGGGAGCTGTTTTTT. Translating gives CASSPGLVPGELFF.

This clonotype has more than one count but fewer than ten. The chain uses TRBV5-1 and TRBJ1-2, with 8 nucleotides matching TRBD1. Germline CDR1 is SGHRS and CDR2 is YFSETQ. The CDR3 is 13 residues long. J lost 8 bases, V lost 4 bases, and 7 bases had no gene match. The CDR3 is CASSPDRVEGYTF. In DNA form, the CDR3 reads TGCGCCAGCAGCCCGGACAGGGTAGAAGGCTACACCTTC.

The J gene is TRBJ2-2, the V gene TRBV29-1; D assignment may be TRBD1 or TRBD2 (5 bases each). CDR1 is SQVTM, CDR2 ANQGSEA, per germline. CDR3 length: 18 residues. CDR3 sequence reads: CTPLVRDPGAMNTGELFF. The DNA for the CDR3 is TGCACCCCTCTTGTTCGGGACCCAGGTGCCATGAACACCGGGGAGCTGTTTTTT.

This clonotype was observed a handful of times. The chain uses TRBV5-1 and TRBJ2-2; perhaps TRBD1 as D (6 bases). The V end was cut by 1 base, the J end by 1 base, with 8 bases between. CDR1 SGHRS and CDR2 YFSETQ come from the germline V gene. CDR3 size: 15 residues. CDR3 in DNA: TGCGCCAGCAGCTTGACAGGGTGGAACACCGGGGAGCTGTTTTTT. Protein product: CASSLTGWNTGELFF.

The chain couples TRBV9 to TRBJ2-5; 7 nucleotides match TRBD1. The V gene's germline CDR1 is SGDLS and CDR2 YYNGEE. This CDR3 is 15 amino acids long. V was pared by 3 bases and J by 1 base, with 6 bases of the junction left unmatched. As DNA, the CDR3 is TGTGCCAGCAGCGCCCTCCGGGACAGCCAAGAGACCCAGTACTTC. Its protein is CASSALRDSQETQYF.

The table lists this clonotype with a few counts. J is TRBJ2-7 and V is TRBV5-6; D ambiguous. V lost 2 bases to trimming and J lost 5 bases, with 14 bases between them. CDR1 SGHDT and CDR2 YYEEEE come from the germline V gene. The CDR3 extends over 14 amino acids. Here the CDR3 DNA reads TGTGCCAGCAGCTTTAATGTCCCCTCGGACGAGCAGTACTTC. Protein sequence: CASSFNVPSDEQYF.

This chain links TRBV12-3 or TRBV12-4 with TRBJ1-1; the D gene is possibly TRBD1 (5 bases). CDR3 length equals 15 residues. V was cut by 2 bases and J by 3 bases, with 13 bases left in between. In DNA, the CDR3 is TGTGCCAGCAGTTTAATTGGGGCAGGATACACTGAAGCTTTCTTT. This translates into CASSLIGAGYTEAFF.

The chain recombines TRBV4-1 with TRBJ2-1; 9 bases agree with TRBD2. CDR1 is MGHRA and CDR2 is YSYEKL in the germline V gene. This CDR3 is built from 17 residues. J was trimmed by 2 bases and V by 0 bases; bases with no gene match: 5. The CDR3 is CASSQDIASGAYNEQFF. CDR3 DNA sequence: TGCGCCAGCAGCCAAGATATAGCTAGCGGGGCCTACAATGAGCAGTTCTTC.

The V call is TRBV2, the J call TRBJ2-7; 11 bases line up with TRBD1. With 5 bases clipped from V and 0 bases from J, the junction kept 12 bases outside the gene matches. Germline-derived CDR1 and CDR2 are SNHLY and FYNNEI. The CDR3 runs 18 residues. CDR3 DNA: TGTGCCAGCAGTTTATACCCGGACGGGACAGGGGGCTCCTACGAGCAGTACTTC. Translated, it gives CASSLYPDGTGGSYEQYF.

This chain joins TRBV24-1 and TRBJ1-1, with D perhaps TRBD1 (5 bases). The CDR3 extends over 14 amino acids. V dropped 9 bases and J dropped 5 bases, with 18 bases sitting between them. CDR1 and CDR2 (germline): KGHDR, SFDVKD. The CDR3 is CATSDSVGDTEAFF. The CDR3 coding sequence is TGTGCCACCTCCGATTCGGTAGGGGATACTGAAGCTTTCTTT.

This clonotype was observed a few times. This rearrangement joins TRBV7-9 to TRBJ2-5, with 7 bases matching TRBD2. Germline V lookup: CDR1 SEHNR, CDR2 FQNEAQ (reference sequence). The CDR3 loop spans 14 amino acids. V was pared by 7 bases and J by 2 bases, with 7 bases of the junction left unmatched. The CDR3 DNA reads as TGTGCCAGCACCCGAGGACTAGAGCAAGAGACCCAGTACTTC. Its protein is CASTRGLEQETQYF.

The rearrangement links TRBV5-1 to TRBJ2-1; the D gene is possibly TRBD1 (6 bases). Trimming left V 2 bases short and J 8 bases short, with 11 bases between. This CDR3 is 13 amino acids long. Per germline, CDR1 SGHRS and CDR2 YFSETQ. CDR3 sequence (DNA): TGCGCCAGCAGCTTAACAGGGCTCTATGAGCAGTTCTTC. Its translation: CASSLTGLYEQFF. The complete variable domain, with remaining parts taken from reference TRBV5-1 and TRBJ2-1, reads KAGVTQTPRYLIKTRGQQVTLSCSPISGHRSVSWYQQTPGQGLQFLFEYFSETQRNKGNFPGRFSGRQFSNSRSEMNVSTLELGDSALYLCASSLTGLYEQFFGPGTRLTVL.

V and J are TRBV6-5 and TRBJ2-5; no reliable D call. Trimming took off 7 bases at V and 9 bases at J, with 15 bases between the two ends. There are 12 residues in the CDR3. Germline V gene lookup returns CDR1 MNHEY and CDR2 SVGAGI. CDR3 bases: TGTGCCAGCACCAACCTTCCTGGGGCCCAGTACTTC. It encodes CASTNLPGAQYF.

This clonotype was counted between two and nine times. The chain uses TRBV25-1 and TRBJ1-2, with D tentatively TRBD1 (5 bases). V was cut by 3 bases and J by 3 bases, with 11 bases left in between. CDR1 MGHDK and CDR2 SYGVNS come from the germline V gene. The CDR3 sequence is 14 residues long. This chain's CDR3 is CASSDLRGYYGYTF. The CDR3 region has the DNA TGTGCCAGCAGTGACCTGCGGGGGTACTATGGCTACACCTTC.

CDR3: CASRPWTIQETQYF. The CDR3 DNA reads as TGTGCCAGCCGACCCTGGACGATCCAAGAGACCCAGTACTTC. This chain joins TRBV6-2 or TRBV6-3 and TRBJ2-5; D is undetermined. The ends were cut back, 8 bases at V and 1 base at J, with 14 bases in the middle. The CDR3 has 14 amino acids. CDR1 is MNHEY, CDR2 SVGEGT, per germline.

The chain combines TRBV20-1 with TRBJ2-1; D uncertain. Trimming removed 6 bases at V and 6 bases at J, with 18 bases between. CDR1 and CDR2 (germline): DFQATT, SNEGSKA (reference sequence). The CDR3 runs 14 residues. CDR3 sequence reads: CSAAKGKSFNEQFF. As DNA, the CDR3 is TGCAGTGCGGCCAAGGGAAAGTCGTTCAATGAGCAGTTCTTC.

The CDR3 nucleotides read TGTGCCAGCAAGAGGGACAAGCCAACGAACACTGAAGCTTTCTTT. Translation gives CASKRDKPTNTEAFF. The gene calls are TRBV2 and TRBJ1-1; maybe TRBD1 (6 bases). Germline lookup yields CDR1 SNHLY and CDR2 FYNNEI. The CDR3 is made up of 15 amino acids. Trimming shortened V by 7 bases and J by 1 base, and 16 bases separated the two germline ends.

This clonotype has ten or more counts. The CDR3 DNA follows: TGTGCCAGCAGTTTTTTACAGCACGAGAACGCCAAAAACATTCAGTACTTC. It codes for CASSFLQHENAKNIQYF. This sequence joins TRBV12-3 or TRBV12-4 and TRBJ2-4; D is ambiguous. Trimming removed 3 bases from V and 1 base from J, with 16 bases in between. CDR3 length: 17 amino acids.

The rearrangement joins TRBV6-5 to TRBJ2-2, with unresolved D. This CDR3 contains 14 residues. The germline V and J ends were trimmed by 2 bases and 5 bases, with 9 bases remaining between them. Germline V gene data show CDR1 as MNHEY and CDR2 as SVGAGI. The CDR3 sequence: CASSYGSATGELFF. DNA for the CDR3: TGTGCCAGCAGTTACGGGTCAGCAACCGGGGAGCTGTTTTTT.

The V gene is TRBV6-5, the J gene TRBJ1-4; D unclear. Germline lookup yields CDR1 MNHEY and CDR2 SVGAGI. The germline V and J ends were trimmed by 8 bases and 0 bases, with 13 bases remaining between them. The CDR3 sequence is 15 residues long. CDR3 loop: CASCSRKSTNEKLFF. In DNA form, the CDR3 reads TGTGCCAGCTGTTCCAGGAAGTCAACTAATGAAAAACTGTTTTTT.